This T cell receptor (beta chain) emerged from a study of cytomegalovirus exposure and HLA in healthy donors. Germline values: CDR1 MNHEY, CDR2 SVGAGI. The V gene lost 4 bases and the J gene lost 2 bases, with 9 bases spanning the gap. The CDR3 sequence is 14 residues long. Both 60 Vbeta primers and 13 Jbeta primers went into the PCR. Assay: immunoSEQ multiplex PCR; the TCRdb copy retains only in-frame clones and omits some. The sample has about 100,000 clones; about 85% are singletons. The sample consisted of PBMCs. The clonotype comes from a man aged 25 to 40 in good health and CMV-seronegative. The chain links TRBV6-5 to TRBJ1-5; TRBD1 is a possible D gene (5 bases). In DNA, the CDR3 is TGTGCCAGCAGTTCAGGGTGGGGCAATCAGCCCCAGCATTTT. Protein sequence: CASSSGWGNQPQHF.